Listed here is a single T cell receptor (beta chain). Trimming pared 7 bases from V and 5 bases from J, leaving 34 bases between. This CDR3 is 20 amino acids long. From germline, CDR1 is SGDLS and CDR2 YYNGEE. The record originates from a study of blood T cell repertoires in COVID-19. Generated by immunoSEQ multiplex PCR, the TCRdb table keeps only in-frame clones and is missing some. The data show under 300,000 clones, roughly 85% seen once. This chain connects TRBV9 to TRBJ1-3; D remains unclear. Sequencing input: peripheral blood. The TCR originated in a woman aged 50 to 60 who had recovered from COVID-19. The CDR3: CASPRQRRQANNRERNTIYF. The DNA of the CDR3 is TGTGCCAGCCCACGTCAGAGGAGGCAGGCTAACAATCGAGAACGAAACACCATATATTTT.